The text below deals with one T cell receptor (beta chain). The sample comes from a study of blood T cell repertoires in COVID-19. The CDR3 covers 15 residues. Trimming took 6 bases from V and 1 from J, leaving 15 bases between them. Germline values: CDR1 MNHEY, CDR2 SMNVEV (reference sequence). Measured with immunoSEQ multiplex PCR; TCRdb has only the in-frame clones, and not every one. The table lists 150,000 to 200,000 clones, approximately 90% of them singletons. The TCR sequence derives from a man aged 70 or older with active or convalescent COVID-19. The sequencing input was peripheral blood. The J gene is TRBJ1-1, the V gene TRBV27, with D maybe TRBD1 (6 bases). The CDR3 DNA follows: TGTGCCAGCAGCCCCCAGGGCAGGGGGAACACTGAAGCTTTCTTT. Residues: CASSPQGRGNTEAFF.